These 21 T cell receptor beta chains originate from one sample sequenced in a study of metastatic and nonmetastatic thyroid tumors. Treatment of any kind had been given to no patient before thyroid surgery. TCRdb reanalyzed the PCR reads via MiXCR. The table shows about 10,000 clones, with about 28% occurring only once. What was sequenced was tumor tissue. The receptor set was obtained from a female donor with papillary thyroid cancer or a benign thyroid nodule (not recorded which). Some clones in this sample may be carry-over from other donors' samples.

This clone occurred a few times. The gene calls are TRBV29-1 and TRBJ2-7, with D possibly TRBD1 on 6 matching bases. The CDR3 spans 14 residues. V was cut by 0 bases and J by 3 bases, with 12 bases left in between. Germline V gives CDR1 SQVTM, CDR2 ANQGSEA. The CDR3 protein is CSVEDQTGFYEQYF. The CDR3 region has the DNA TGCAGCGTTGAAGATCAGACAGGATTCTACGAGCAGTACTTC.

This clone occurred a few times. The J gene is TRBJ1-3, the V gene TRBV6-1; D is undetermined. Looked up from germline, CDR1 is MNHNS and CDR2 is SASEGT. V was trimmed by 3 bases and J by 8 bases, leaving 17 bases between them. The CDR3 has 15 residues. CDR3 region: CASSDLWAAGDTIYF. The CDR3 coding sequence is TGTGCCAGCAGTGACCTCTGGGCCGCCGGGGACACCATATATTTT.

The chain couples TRBV20-1 to TRBJ2-7; D ambiguous. Between the trimmed V and J ends, which lost 1 base and 6 bases, there was a span of 10 bases. The CDR3 consists of 12 residues. The germline V gene encodes CDR1 DFQATT and CDR2 SNEGSKA (reference sequence). CDR3 nucleotide sequence: TGCAGTGCTAGAGCGGTCCGCCCCGAGCAGTACTTC. Its translation is CSARAVRPEQYF.

The chain couples TRBV19 to TRBJ1-5; TRBD1 matches 9 bases. Germline V gene data show CDR1 as LNHDA and CDR2 as SQIVND (reference sequence). The CDR3 loop spans 14 amino acids. The junction had 7 bases not matched to a gene; V was cut back by 7 bases and J by 6 bases. CDR3 DNA: TGTGCCAGTACTCGGACAGGGGTAGTTCAGCCCCAGCATTTT. This encodes CASTRTGVVQPQHF.

This clone appeared a few times. The rearrangement uses TRBV28 and TRBJ2-5, with 7 nucleotides matching TRBD1. The CDR3 runs 13 residues. The germline V gene has CDR1 MDHEN and CDR2 SYDVKM. V lost 7 bases and J lost 4; bases outside the gene matches: 6. CDR3 DNA: TGTGCCAGCATCCCGACAGGGTTAGAGACCCAGTACTTC. It is translated as CASIPTGLETQYF.

This rearrangement joins TRBV20-1 to TRBJ2-7; D possibly matches TRBD1 or TRBD2 (5 bases each). Trimming removed 6 bases at V and 1 base at J, with 13 bases between. Germline lookup yields CDR1 DFQATT and CDR2 SNEGSKA (reference sequence). This CDR3 is built from 13 residues. The CDR3: CSASRDASYEQYF. For the CDR3, the DNA is TGCAGTGCCAGTAGGGACGCGTCCTACGAGCAGTACTTC.

This clone was counted many times. CDR3 nucleotide sequence: TGCGCCAGCAGCTACCTAGACAATGAGCAGTTCTTC. Protein product: CASSYLDNEQFF. The V call is TRBV5-1, the J call TRBJ2-1; D gene uncertain. The CDR3 has 12 amino acids. V was clipped by 3 bases and J by 5 bases, with 6 bases between them. Germline CDR1 and CDR2: SGHRS and YFSETQ.

The rearrangement joins TRBV20-1 to TRBJ2-7; 13 positions match TRBD2. This CDR3 comprises 16 residues. The germline gives CDR1 DFQATT, CDR2 SNEGSKA (reference sequence). Trimming at V came to 6 bases and at J to 4 bases, leaving 12 bases not matched to a gene. CDR3 sequence: CSARTSGRGGRYEQYF. The CDR3 DNA follows: TGCAGTGCAAGGACTAGCGGGAGAGGGGGTAGATACGAGCAGTACTTC.

The chain is built from TRBV6-1 and TRBJ1-1, with a possible D match to TRBD1 (5 bases). Per germline, CDR1 MNHNS and CDR2 SASEGT. The V end lost 6 bases, the J end lost 5 bases, and 19 bases lay between the germline ends. The CDR3 loop spans 15 amino acids. DNA for the CDR3: TGTGCCAGCAGCCACCCCCGGGGGGAAAATACTGAAGCTTTCTTT. Translation: CASSHPRGENTEAFF.

In its sample, this clone was seen a few times. The V and J genes are TRBV19 and TRBJ1-2, with 7 bases identical to TRBD1. Germline loops: CDR1 LNHDA, CDR2 SQIVND (reference sequence). The CDR3 covers 15 residues. V trimming: 3 bases; J trimming: 6 bases; junction bases outside the gene matches: 10. CDR3: CASSMAPDRVNGYTF. DNA of the CDR3: TGTGCCAGTAGTATGGCCCCCGACAGGGTAAATGGCTACACCTTC.

This clone was seen a handful of times. The V gene is TRBV27, the J gene TRBJ2-3; 7 nucleotides line up with TRBD1. This CDR3 spans 16 amino acids. Trimming cost V 4 bases and J 6 bases; bases outside gene matches: 13. Germline assignment: CDR1 MNHEY and CDR2 SMNVEV (reference sequence). The CDR3 loop reads CASSSASTGRSDTQYF. CDR3 nucleotide sequence: TGTGCCAGCAGTTCTGCCTCGACAGGGCGGAGCGATACGCAGTATTTT.

The table lists this clone with a count of one. The chain joins TRBV18 to TRBJ2-7; tentative D call: TRBD1 (5 bases). The CDR3 is made up of 13 amino acids. The germline gives CDR1 KGHSH, CDR2 LQKENI. Deletions cut 5 bases from V and 5 bases from J, with 13 bases between. CDR3 sequence (DNA): TGTGCCAGCTCATCCTCGACAGAAAACGAGCAGTACTTC. This sequence encodes CASSSSTENEQYF.

This clone is medium-sized in the sample. V is TRBV30 and J is TRBJ1-4; D gene unclear. This CDR3 comprises 15 residues. The ends were cut back, 2 bases at V and 8 bases at J, with 18 bases in the middle. CDR1 and CDR2 from the germline V gene are GTSNPN and SVGIG (reference sequence). CDR3 protein: CAWSTRRGGEEKLFF. The CDR3 region has the DNA TGTGCCTGGAGTACCCGACGAGGCGGGGAAGAAAAACTGTTTTTT.

The chain combines TRBV10-1 with TRBJ2-2; possibly TRBD1 for D (5 bases). Germline V gene data show CDR1 as WNHNN and CDR2 as SYGVQD (reference sequence). V was clipped by 3 bases and J by 1 base, with 9 bases between them. The CDR3 contains 15 residues. The DNA for the CDR3 is TGCGCCAGCAGTGACCTCGACAGGAACACCGGGGAGCTGTTTTTT. It specifies CASSDLDRNTGELFF.

The table lists this clone with many counts. The rearrangement joins TRBV29-1 to TRBJ2-7, with TRBD2 matching over 15 bases. This CDR3 has 17 residues. In germline, CDR1 is SQVTM, CDR2 ANQGSEA. Trimming took 4 bases from V and 4 from J; bases not matched to a gene: 11. The CDR3 region is CSVVSRTSGRDMYEQYF. The CDR3 DNA sequence: TGCAGCGTTGTCTCCCGGACTAGCGGGAGGGATATGTACGAGCAGTACTTC.

CDR3 sequence (DNA): TGCGCCAGCAGCTTGTCGCGGACTGGGGGTGTGCAGTACTTC. It is translated as CASSLSRTGGVQYF. This chain links TRBV5-1 with TRBJ2-7; D possibly matches TRBD1 or TRBD2 (5 bases each). The germline V gene encodes CDR1 SGHRS and CDR2 YFSETQ. V lost 1 base to trimming and J lost 9 bases, with 17 bases between them. This CDR3 comprises 14 residues.

The CDR3 region is CSAPGRGKGGQETQYF. The DNA for the CDR3 is TGCAGTGCTCCCGGGCGGGGAAAGGGTGGACAAGAGACCCAGTACTTC. This sequence joins TRBV20-1 and TRBJ2-5; D is possibly TRBD2 (6 bases). Germline V gene sequence: CDR1 DFQATT, CDR2 SNEGSKA (reference sequence). The ends were cut back, 5 bases at V and 2 bases at J, with 21 bases in the middle. This CDR3 is built from 16 residues.

Sample share makes this clone medium-sized. Other DNA sequences from this sample encode an identical CDR3 as well. The chain links TRBV27 to TRBJ2-7; no reliable D call. The V gene lost 4 bases and the J gene lost 6 bases, with 7 bases spanning the gap. The CDR3 is made up of 11 amino acids. The germline CDR1 and CDR2 sequences are MNHEY and SMNVEV (reference sequence). CDR3 DNA: TGTGCCAGCAGTTGGGGTAGCGAGCAGTACTTC. Protein sequence: CASSWGSEQYF.

This chain links TRBV28 with TRBJ2-3; 9 nucleotides line up with TRBD1. The V gene end was trimmed by 4 bases and the J gene end by 4 bases; junction bases not matched to a gene: 12. CDR1 and CDR2 (germline): MDHEN, SYDVKM. The CDR3 runs to 17 residues. CDR3 nucleotide sequence: TGTGCCAGCAGTTCTCCTACCGGGACAGGGTTTGCAGATACGCAGTATTTT. Protein sequence: CASSSPTGTGFADTQYF. Together with reference TRBV28 and TRBJ2-3, the CDR3 gives the full variable domain: DVKVTQSSRYLVKRTGEKVFLECVQDMDHENMFWYRQDPGLGLRLIYFSYDVKMKEKGDIPEGYSVSREKKERFSLILESASTNQTSMYLCASSSPTGTGFADTQYFGPGTRLTVL.

The chain recombines TRBV5-6 with TRBJ2-7, with TRBD1 matching 11 bases. Germline assignment: CDR1 SGHDT and CDR2 YYEEEE. The trim removed 4 bases at V and 5 bases at J, leaving 5 bases unmatched. CDR3 length: 14 residues. The CDR3 loop reads CASSLRGQGDEQYF. Here the CDR3 DNA reads TGTGCCAGCAGCCTTCGGGGACAGGGGGACGAGCAGTACTTC.

The chain employs TRBV6-6 and TRBJ2-1; D not certain. The V and J ends lost 2 bases and 8 bases respectively, with 7 bases between them. Germline-derived CDR1 and CDR2 are MNHNY and SVGAGI (reference sequence). This CDR3 spans 12 amino acids. The CDR3 is CASSYGVDEQFF. The CDR3, as DNA: TGTGCCAGCAGTTACGGGGTGGATGAGCAGTTCTTC.